These 30 T cell receptor beta chains came from one sample sequenced in a study of blood T cell repertoires in COVID-19. Clones were read by immunoSEQ multiplex PCR, and TCRdb kept only the in-frame ones, dropping some. The sample yields about 190,000 clones, about 88% seen once. Sequencing was carried out using peripheral blood. The receptors stem from a man aged 25-45 years with acute or convalescent COVID-19.

This clone has just a few counts. This sequence joins TRBV11-2 and TRBJ1-1, with 9 bases fitting TRBD1. V lost 5 bases to trimming and J lost 1 base; unmatched junction nucleotides: 2. Germline-derived CDR1 and CDR2 are SGHAT and FQNNGV. There are 14 residues in the CDR3. CDR3: CASSGDRANTEAFF. Here the CDR3 DNA reads TGTGCCAGCAGCGGGGACAGGGCGAACACTGAAGCTTTCTTT.

V gene TRBV19 combines with J gene TRBJ1-1, with D perhaps TRBD1 (5 bases). Trimming pared 7 bases from V and 11 bases from J, leaving 20 bases between. The CDR3 contains 13 residues. The germline V gene has CDR1 LNHDA and CDR2 SQIVND (reference sequence). The DNA for the CDR3 is TGTGCCAGTACCACCCCGGCAGGGCAGGCGGCTTTCTTT. Translation: CASTTPAGQAAFF.

The chain links TRBV6-5 to TRBJ1-2; TRBD1 matches at 7 bases. This CDR3 comprises 13 residues. Germline V gene sequence: CDR1 MNHEY, CDR2 SVGAGI. V trimming: 6 bases; J trimming: 2 bases; junction bases outside the gene matches: 3. The CDR3 sequence: CASRVDRNYGYTF. In DNA, the CDR3 is TGTGCCAGCAGAGTGGACAGGAACTATGGCTACACCTTC.

The chain has TRBV7-3 and TRBJ1-1; a possible D gene is TRBD1 (5 bases). The germline CDR1 and CDR2 sequences are SGHTA and FQGTGA. This CDR3 is 14 amino acids long. V lost 2 bases and J lost 2, with 9 bases in between. The CDR3 coding sequence is TGTGCCAGCAGCTTATCAGGGTTCAACACTGAAGCTTTCTTT. Its protein product is CASSLSGFNTEAFF. Using reference TRBV7-3 and TRBJ1-1 for the parts outside the CDR3, the full variable domain is GAGVSQTPSNKVTEKGKYVELRCDPISGHTALYWYRQSLGQGPEFLIYFQGTGAADDSGLPNDRFFAVRPEGSVSTLKIQRTERGDSAVYLCASSLSGFNTEAFFGQGTRLTVV.

V and J are TRBV7-4 and TRBJ1-5; 7 bases are a match to TRBD1. V gave up 7 bases and J gave up 5 bases; unmatched junction bases: 11. Germline CDR1 reads SGHVT; CDR2 reads SQSDAQ. The CDR3 runs to 15 residues. This CDR3 is CASTQDRVSDQPQHF. The CDR3 coding sequence is TGTGCCAGCACCCAAGACAGGGTTTCTGATCAGCCCCAGCATTTT. Full variable domain (rest looked up from reference TRBV7-4 and TRBJ1-5): GAGVSQSPRYKVAKRGRDVALRCDSISGHVTLYWYRQTLGQGSEVLTYSQSDAQRDKSGRPSGRFSAERPERSVSTLKIQRTEQGDSAVYLCASTQDRVSDQPQHFGDGTRLSIL.

The chain recombines TRBV28 with TRBJ1-5; D unclear. V dropped 4 bases and J dropped 6 bases, with 19 bases sitting between them. The CDR3 is made up of 16 amino acids. Germline V gene data show CDR1 as MDHEN and CDR2 as SYDVKM. CDR3 bases: TGTGCCAGCAGTTCCTCTTGGACCGTCGGAGGTCAGCCCCAGCATTTT. Its protein product is CASSSSWTVGGQPQHF.

The V call is TRBV5-1, the J call TRBJ1-3; TRBD1 might be the D (5 bases). The CDR3 runs to 15 residues. V was trimmed by 1 base and J by 2 bases, leaving 10 bases between them. Per germline, CDR1 SGHRS and CDR2 YFSETQ. The CDR3 bases are TGCGCCAGCAGCTTGTTAGCAGGGACTGGAAACACCATATATTTT. Amino acid sequence: CASSLLAGTGNTIYF.

This sequence joins TRBV2 and TRBJ1-5, with 8 bases that match TRBD1. Looked up from germline, CDR1 is SNHLY and CDR2 is FYNNEI. The CDR3 sequence is 15 residues long. The junction had 7 bases not matched to a gene; V was cut back by 6 bases and J by 3 bases. The CDR3 nucleotides are TGTGCCAGCAGCGAGACAGGGGCAATCAATCAGCCCCAGCATTTT. Its translation: CASSETGAINQPQHF.

The CDR3 reads CASSEAGTSGKLFF. CDR3 nucleotides: TGTGCCAGCAGTGAGGCCGGGACAAGCGGAAAACTGTTTTTT. This chain links TRBV6-1 with TRBJ1-4; maybe TRBD1 (6 bases). Germline V gene data show CDR1 as MNHNS and CDR2 as SASEGT. This CDR3 has 14 residues. With 3 bases removed from V and 10 bases from J, the gap between germline ends came to 15 bases.

This sequence joins TRBV12-5 and TRBJ2-1; D unresolved. The length of the CDR3 is 14 residues. V was trimmed by 6 bases and J by 4 bases, leaving 13 bases between them. CDR1 LGHNT and CDR2 FRNRAP come from the germline V gene. The CDR3 DNA reads TGTGCTAGTGGCTTGCCGGTCCGGTACAATGAGCAGTTCTTC. This gives the protein CASGLPVRYNEQFF.

The V gene is TRBV19, the J gene TRBJ1-2, with TRBD1 matching over 7 bases. J was trimmed by 4 bases and V by 5 bases; bases with no gene match: 10. Germline CDR1 is LNHDA and CDR2 is SQIVND (reference sequence). The CDR3 totals 15 residues. Here the CDR3 DNA reads TGTGCCAGTAGTCCCAACGGGCAGGGGGTCTATGGCTACACCTTC. Protein sequence: CASSPNGQGVYGYTF.

The gene calls are TRBV28 and TRBJ2-3, with 7 nucleotides matching TRBD2. The CDR3 has 14 amino acids. Germline lookup yields CDR1 MDHEN and CDR2 SYDVKM. J was trimmed by 7 bases and V by 10 bases; bases with no gene match: 14. The CDR3 nucleotides read TGTGCCACCGAAACGGCGGGAGTGGGGAATACGCAGTATTTT. Translation: CATETAGVGNTQYF. Full variable domain (remainder filled in from reference TRBV28 and TRBJ2-3): DVKVTQSSRYLVKRTGEKVFLECVQDMDHENMFWYRQDPGLGLRLIYFSYDVKMKEKGDIPEGYSVSREKKERFSLILESASTNQTSMYLCATETAGVGNTQYFGPGTRLTVL.

This chain connects TRBV6-5 to TRBJ1-1; D is ambiguous. Trimming pared 8 bases from V and 3 bases from J, leaving 16 bases between. Germline CDR1 and CDR2: MNHEY and SVGAGI. The CDR3 contains 14 residues. This chain's CDR3 is CASQLGAAYTEAFF. The CDR3 DNA sequence: TGTGCCAGCCAACTGGGAGCAGCCTACACTGAAGCTTTCTTT.

The chain recombines TRBV19 with TRBJ1-2; TRBD1 agrees at 8 bases. V lost 8 bases and J lost 5; bases outside the gene matches: 1. The germline V gene encodes CDR1 LNHDA and CDR2 SQIVND (reference sequence). The CDR3 totals 11 residues. The CDR3 DNA follows: TGTGCCAGTGGACAGGGTTATGGCTACACCTTC. It codes for CASGQGYGYTF. The variable domain in full, completed from reference TRBV19 and TRBJ1-2, reads DGGITQSPKYLFRKEGQNVTLSCEQNLNHDAMYWYRQDPGQGLRLIYYSQIVNDFQKGDIAEGYSVSREKKESFPLTVTSAQKNPTAFYLCASGQGYGYTFGSGTRLTVV.

The chain recombines TRBV2 with TRBJ2-1; TRBD1 is a possible D gene (6 bases). The CDR3 totals 13 residues. Between the trimmed V and J ends, which lost 4 bases and 14 bases, there was a span of 18 bases. Germline lookup yields CDR1 SNHLY and CDR2 FYNNEI. CDR3: CASSVDSSSAEFF. The CDR3 nucleotides are TGTGCCAGCAGTGTGGACAGCTCCTCGGCGGAGTTCTTC. The full variable domain, in which reference TRBV2 and TRBJ2-1 provide the parts outside the CDR3, is EPEVTQTPSHQVTQMGQEVILRCVPISNHLYFYWYRQILGQKVEFLVSFYNNEISEKSEIFDDQFSVERPDGSNFTLKIRSTKLEDSAMYFCASSVDSSSAEFFGPGTRLTVL.

This clone was counted once. CDR3 loop: CASSLYDRGGGNSPLHF. DNA of the CDR3: TGCGCCAGCAGCCTATACGACAGGGGAGGCGGTAATTCACCCCTCCACTTT. This chain links TRBV4-1 with TRBJ1-6; the match to TRBD1 covers 8 bases. Germline V gene data show CDR1 as MGHRA and CDR2 as YSYEKL. Losses at the gene ends were 4 bases for V and 6 bases for J; bases not matched to a gene: 11. This CDR3 contains 17 residues.

V usage is TRBV5-1 and J usage is TRBJ2-2; possible D gene TRBD1, 6 bases. Germline-derived CDR1 and CDR2 are SGHRS and YFSETQ. The CDR3 runs 18 residues. Trimming removed 1 base from V and 6 bases from J, with 22 bases in between. The CDR3 sequence is CASSLFGATGIGAGELFF. CDR3 bases: TGCGCCAGCAGCTTGTTTGGGGCTACAGGGATTGGGGCCGGGGAGCTGTTTTTT.

The rearrangement links TRBV5-6 to TRBJ2-2; D remains ambiguous. Deletions cut 2 bases from V and 5 bases from J, with 4 bases between. This CDR3 spans 12 amino acids. Germline assignment: CDR1 SGHDT and CDR2 YYEEEE. The DNA for the CDR3 is TGTGCCAGCAGCTTTGCGACCGGGGAGCTGTTTTTT. It encodes CASSFATGELFF.

The chain links TRBV6-5 to TRBJ2-7, with TRBD2 identical over 7 bases. The CDR3 runs to 13 residues. CDR1 and CDR2 from the germline V gene are MNHEY and SVGAGI. J gave up 1 base and V 7 bases, and 4 bases lay outside the gene matches. This CDR3 reads CASIPGGSYEQYF. As DNA, the CDR3 is TGTGCCAGCATCCCGGGGGGATCCTACGAGCAGTACTTC.

The gene calls are TRBV7-9 and TRBJ2-3, with TRBD2 matching over 7 bases. Germline V CDR1 and CDR2: SEHNR, FQNEAQ (reference sequence). V was pared by 6 bases and J by 0 bases, with 9 bases of the junction left unmatched. This CDR3 has 16 residues. CDR3: CASSFNRGRSTDTQYF. Written as DNA, the CDR3 is TGTGCCAGCAGTTTCAACCGCGGGAGAAGCACAGATACGCAGTATTTT.

This chain joins TRBV6-5 and TRBJ1-1, with 12 positions matching TRBD1. The CDR3 is 14 amino acids. The germline gives CDR1 MNHEY, CDR2 SVGAGI. With 0 bases clipped from V and 11 bases from J, the junction kept 4 bases outside the gene matches. The CDR3 coding sequence is TGTGCCAGCAGTTACTCAGGGACAGGGGGCATGGCTTTCTTT. It yields the protein CASSYSGTGGMAFF.

The V call is TRBV7-3, the J call TRBJ2-1; the D gene is possibly TRBD2 (7 bases). Germline V gene lookup returns CDR1 SGHTA and CDR2 FQGTGA. The CDR3 loop spans 15 amino acids. V lost 5 bases and J lost 4, with 15 bases in between. In nucleotides, the CDR3 is TGTGCCAGCAGCCCTGTGGGGGGGCTATACAATGAGCAGTTCTTC. Translating it yields CASSPVGGLYNEQFF. Together with reference TRBV7-3 and TRBJ2-1, the CDR3 gives the full variable domain: GAGVSQTPSNKVTEKGKYVELRCDPISGHTALYWYRQSLGQGPEFLIYFQGTGAADDSGLPNDRFFAVRPEGSVSTLKIQRTERGDSAVYLCASSPVGGLYNEQFFGPGTRLTVL.

CDR3 sequence: CASSQLDNNYGYTF. CDR3 coding DNA: TGTGCCAGCTCCCAGCTAGATAACAACTATGGCTACACCTTC. The rearrangement links TRBV18 to TRBJ1-2; D is uncertain. Trimming left V 6 bases short and J 2 bases short, with 13 bases between. The germline gives CDR1 KGHSH, CDR2 LQKENI. This CDR3 region has 14 residues. Full variable domain (rest looked up from reference TRBV18 and TRBJ1-2): NAGVMQNPRHLVRRRGQEARLRCSPMKGHSHVYWYRQLPEEGLKFMVYLQKENIIDESGMPKERFSAEFPKEGPSILRIQQVVRGDSAAYFCASSQLDNNYGYTFGSGTRLTVV.

The J gene is TRBJ1-2, the V gene TRBV7-9; D ambiguous. Trimming stripped 7 bases from V and 4 bases from J, with 10 bases between. CDR1 is SEHNR, CDR2 FQNEAQ, per germline (reference sequence). This CDR3 has 12 amino acids. The CDR3 DNA reads as TGTGCCAGCACCTTGGACGGCTATGGCTACACCTTC. Encoded protein: CASTLDGYGYTF.

The V and J genes are TRBV20-1 and TRBJ1-2, with a weak D call TRBD1 (5 bases). The CDR3 has 14 residues. The ends were cut back, 3 bases at V and 0 bases at J, with 11 bases in the middle. Germline-derived CDR1 and CDR2 are DFQATT and SNEGSKA (reference sequence). CDR3 sequence reads: CSASLGLSNYGYTF. The CDR3 DNA reads as TGCAGTGCTAGTTTGGGACTATCTAACTATGGCTACACCTTC.

This clone appeared a single time. The chain couples TRBV28 to TRBJ1-1; D uncertain. There are 15 residues in the CDR3. Germline CDR1 and CDR2: MDHEN and SYDVKM. Between the trimmed V and J ends, which lost 2 bases and 0 bases, there was a span of 10 bases. For the CDR3, the DNA is TGTGCCAGCAGTTTAATGGCAGCGATGAACACTGAAGCTTTCTTT. Translation gives CASSLMAAMNTEAFF.

V is TRBV10-2 and J is TRBJ1-1; possible D gene TRBD1, 6 bases. V lost 4 bases, J lost 2 bases, and 8 bases lay in between. The CDR3 is 13 residues long. The germline V gene encodes CDR1 WSHSY and CDR2 SAAADI. The CDR3 loop is CASSGTVNTEAFF. The CDR3 DNA follows: TGCGCCAGCAGTGGGACAGTTAACACTGAAGCTTTCTTT.

This chain uses TRBV18 with TRBJ1-6; D might be TRBD1 (6 bases). CDR1 and CDR2 (germline): KGHSH, LQKENI. Trimming removed 5 bases from V and 9 bases from J, with 14 bases in between. This CDR3 region has 14 residues. The CDR3: CASSYTGNGSPLHF. The CDR3 region has the DNA TGTGCCAGCTCATACACAGGGAACGGTTCACCCCTCCACTTT.

The chain's CDR3 is CASSPPNPGLAGGTLAYEQYF. The CDR3 DNA reads TGTGCCAGCTCGCCGCCTAATCCGGGACTAGCGGGGGGTACCTTAGCCTACGAGCAGTACTTC. The chain combines TRBV18 with TRBJ2-7, with 15 bases that match TRBD2. The CDR3 is 21 amino acids. V gave up 6 bases and J gave up 2 bases; unmatched junction bases: 20. The germline gives CDR1 KGHSH, CDR2 LQKENI.

This sequence joins TRBV5-4 and TRBJ2-3; D possibly corresponds to TRBD2 (6 bases). The V gene's germline CDR1 is SGHNT and CDR2 YYREEE (reference sequence). The CDR3 sequence is 15 residues long. Trimming pared 4 bases from V and 3 bases from J, leaving 15 bases between. The CDR3: CASSPLGGGTDTQYF. CDR3 nucleotides: TGTGCCAGCAGCCCTCTCGGGGGAGGAACAGATACGCAGTATTTT.